The table lists the clone carrying this T cell receptor (beta chain) with a few counts. This sample was taken from a study of blood T cells in healthy people across ages. Germline V gives CDR1 SGDLS, CDR2 YYNGEE. This CDR3 is built from 16 residues. The V segment lost 0 bases and the J segment 4 bases; nucleotides outside the gene matches: 6. For the second PCR, which ran for about 7 to 11 cycles, a sample-barcoded 5' primer and a J-beta primer mix were used. Each cDNA molecule was tagged by a template-switch adaptor that had 12 random nucleotides. Via MiXCR, TCRdb re-called the 5' RACE reads, giving one row per CDR3 protein. The sample yields hundreds of thousands of distinct CDR3 sequences, under 25% seen once. Donors ranged from roughly 6 to 90 years old and were healthy Caucasians in Russia.

Specimen: blood. The chain employs TRBV9 and TRBJ2-7; 11 nucleotides match TRBD2. The TCR was taken from a man between 65 and 85 years old in good health. The DNA of the CDR3 is TGTGCCAGCAGCGTAGGACTAGCGGGATCGTCATACGAGCAGTACTTC. Its translation: CASSVGLAGSSYEQYF.